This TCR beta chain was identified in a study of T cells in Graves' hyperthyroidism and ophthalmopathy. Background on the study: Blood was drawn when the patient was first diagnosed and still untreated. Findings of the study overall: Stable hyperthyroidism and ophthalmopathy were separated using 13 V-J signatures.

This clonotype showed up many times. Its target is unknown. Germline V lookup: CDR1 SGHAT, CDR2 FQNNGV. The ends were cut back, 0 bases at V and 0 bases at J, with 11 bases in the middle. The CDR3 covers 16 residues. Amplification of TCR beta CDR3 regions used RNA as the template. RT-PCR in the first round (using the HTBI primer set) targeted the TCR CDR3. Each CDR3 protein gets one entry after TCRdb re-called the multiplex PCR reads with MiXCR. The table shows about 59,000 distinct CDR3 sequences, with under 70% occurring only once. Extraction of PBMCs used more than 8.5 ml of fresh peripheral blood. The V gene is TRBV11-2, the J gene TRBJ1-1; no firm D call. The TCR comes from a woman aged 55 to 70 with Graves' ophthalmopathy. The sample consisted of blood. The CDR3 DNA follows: TGTGCCAGCAGCTTAGAGGTCCACCTCATGAACACTGAAGCTTTCTTT. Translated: CASSLEVHLMNTEAFF.